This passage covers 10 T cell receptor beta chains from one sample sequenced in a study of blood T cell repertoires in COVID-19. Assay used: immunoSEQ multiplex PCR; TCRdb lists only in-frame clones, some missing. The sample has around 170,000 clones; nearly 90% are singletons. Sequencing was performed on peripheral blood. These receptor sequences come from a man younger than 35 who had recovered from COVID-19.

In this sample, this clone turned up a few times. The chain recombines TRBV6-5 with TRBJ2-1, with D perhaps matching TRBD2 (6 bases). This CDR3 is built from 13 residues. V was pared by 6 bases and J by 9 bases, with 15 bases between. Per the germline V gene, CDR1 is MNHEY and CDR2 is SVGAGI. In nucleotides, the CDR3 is TGTGCCAGCAGCGGGCTAGCGAGGGGTGAGCAGTTCTTC. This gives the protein CASSGLARGEQFF.

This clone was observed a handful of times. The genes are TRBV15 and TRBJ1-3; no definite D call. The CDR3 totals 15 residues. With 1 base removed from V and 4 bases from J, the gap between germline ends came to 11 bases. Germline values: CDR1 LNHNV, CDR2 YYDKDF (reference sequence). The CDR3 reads CATSRGSAGGNTIYF. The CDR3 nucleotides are TGTGCCACCAGCAGAGGATCCGCGGGGGGAAACACCATATATTTT. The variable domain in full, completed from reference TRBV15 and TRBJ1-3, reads DAMVIQNPRYQVTQFGKPVTLSCSQTLNHNVMYWYQQKSSQAPKLLFHYYDKDFNNEADTPDNFQSRRPNTSFCFLDIRSPGLGDTAMYLCATSRGSAGGNTIYFGEGSWLTVV.

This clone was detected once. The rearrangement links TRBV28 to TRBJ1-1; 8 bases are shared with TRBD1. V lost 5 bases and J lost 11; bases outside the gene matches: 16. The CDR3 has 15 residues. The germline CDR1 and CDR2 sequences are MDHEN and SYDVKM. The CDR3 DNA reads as TGTGCCAGCAGTCCCCTCGATGAGACAGGGGCCCTTGCTTTCTTT. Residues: CASSPLDETGALAFF.

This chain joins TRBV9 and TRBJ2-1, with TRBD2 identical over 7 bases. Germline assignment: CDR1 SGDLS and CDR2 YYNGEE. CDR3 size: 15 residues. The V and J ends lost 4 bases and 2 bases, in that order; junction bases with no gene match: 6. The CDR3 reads CASSTAGDPYNEQFF. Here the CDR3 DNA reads TGTGCCAGCAGCACGGCGGGAGACCCCTACAATGAGCAGTTCTTC.

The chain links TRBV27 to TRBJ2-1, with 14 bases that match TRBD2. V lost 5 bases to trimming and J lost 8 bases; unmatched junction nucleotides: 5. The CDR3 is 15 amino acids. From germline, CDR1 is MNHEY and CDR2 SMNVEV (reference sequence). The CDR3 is CASSPGLAGVDEQFF. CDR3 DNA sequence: TGTGCCAGCAGTCCGGGACTAGCGGGAGTGGATGAGCAGTTCTTC.

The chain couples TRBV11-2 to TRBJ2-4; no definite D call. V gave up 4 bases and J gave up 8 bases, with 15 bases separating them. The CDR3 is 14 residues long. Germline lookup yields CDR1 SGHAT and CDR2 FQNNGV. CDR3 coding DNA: TGTGCCAGCAGCTCGCCAACTAAAACCGACATTCAGTACTTC. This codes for CASSSPTKTDIQYF.

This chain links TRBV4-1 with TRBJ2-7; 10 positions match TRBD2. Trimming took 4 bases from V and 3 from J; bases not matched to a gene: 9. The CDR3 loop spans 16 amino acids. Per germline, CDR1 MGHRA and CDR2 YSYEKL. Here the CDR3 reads CASSPLLAGPLYEQYF. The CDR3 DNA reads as TGCGCCAGCAGCCCGTTACTAGCGGGGCCCCTCTACGAGCAGTACTTC.

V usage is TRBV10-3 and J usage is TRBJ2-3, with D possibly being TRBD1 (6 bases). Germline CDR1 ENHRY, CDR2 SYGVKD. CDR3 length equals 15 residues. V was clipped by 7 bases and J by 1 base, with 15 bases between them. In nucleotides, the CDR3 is TGTGCCATCACCTCAACAGGGATGGGCACAGATACGCAGTATTTT. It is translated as CAITSTGMGTDTQYF.

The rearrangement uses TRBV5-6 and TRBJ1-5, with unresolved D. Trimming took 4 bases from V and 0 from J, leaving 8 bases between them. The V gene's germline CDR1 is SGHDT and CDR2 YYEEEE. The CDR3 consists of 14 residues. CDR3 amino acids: CASSGQNSNQPQHF. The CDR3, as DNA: TGTGCCAGCAGCGGCCAGAATAGCAATCAGCCCCAGCATTTT.

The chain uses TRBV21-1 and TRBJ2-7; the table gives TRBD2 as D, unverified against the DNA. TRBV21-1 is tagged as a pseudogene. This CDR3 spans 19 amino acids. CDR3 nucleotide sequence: TGTGCCAGCAGCTCCAGAAAGCCCATCCCTAGCGGCCTGACCTACGAGCAGTACTTC. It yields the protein CASSSRKPIPSGLTYEQYF.